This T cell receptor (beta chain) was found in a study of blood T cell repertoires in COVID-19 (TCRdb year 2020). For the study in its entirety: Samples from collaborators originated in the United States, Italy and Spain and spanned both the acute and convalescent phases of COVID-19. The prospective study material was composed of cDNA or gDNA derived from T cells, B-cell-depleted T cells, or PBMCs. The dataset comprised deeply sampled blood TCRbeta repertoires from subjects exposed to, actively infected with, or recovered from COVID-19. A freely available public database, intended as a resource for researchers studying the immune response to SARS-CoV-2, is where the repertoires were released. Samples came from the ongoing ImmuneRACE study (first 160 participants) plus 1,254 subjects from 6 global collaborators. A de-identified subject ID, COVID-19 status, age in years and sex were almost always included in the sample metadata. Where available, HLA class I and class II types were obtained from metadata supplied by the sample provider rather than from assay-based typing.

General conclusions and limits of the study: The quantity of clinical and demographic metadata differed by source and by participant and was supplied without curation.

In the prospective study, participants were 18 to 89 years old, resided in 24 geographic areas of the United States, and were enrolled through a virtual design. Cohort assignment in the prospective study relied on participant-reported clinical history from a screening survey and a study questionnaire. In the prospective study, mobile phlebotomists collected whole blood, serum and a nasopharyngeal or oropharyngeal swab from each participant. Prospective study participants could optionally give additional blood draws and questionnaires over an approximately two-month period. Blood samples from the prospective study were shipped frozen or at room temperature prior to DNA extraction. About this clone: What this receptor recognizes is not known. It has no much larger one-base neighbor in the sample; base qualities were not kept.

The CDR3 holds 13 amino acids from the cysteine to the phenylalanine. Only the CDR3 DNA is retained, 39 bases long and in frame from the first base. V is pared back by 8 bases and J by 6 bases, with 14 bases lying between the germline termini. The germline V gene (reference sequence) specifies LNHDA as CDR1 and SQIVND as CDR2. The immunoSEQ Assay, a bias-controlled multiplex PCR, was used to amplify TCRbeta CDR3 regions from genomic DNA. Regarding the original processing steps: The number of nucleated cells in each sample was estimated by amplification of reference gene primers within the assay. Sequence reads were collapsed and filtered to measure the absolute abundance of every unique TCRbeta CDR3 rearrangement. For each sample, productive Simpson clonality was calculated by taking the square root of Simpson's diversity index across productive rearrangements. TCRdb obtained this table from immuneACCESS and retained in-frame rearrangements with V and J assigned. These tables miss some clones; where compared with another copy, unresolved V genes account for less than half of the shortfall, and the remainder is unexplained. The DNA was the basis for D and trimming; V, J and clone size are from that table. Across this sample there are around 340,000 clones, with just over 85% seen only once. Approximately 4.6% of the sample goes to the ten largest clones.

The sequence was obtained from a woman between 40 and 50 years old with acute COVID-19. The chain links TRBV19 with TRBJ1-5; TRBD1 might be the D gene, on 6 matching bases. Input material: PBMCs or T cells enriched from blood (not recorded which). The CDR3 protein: CASHYRAGQPQHF. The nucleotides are TGTGCCAGTCACTACAGGGCCGGTCAGCCCCAGCATTTT.